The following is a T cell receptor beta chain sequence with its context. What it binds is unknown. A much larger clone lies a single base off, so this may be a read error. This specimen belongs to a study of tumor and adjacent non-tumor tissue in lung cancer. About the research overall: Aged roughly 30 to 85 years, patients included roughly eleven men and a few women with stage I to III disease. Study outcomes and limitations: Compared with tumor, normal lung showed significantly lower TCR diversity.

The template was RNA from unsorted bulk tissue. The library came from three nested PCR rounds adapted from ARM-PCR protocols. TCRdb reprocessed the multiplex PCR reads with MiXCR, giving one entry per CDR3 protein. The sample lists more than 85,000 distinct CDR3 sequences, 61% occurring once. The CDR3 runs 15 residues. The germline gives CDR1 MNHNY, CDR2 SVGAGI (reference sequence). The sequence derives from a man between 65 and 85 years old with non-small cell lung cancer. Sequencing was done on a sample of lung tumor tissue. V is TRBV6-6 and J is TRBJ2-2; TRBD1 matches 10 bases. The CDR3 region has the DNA TGTGGCAGCAGCTTTGGACAGGGGGGGGCCGGGGAGCTGTTTTTT. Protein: CGSSFGQGGAGELFF.